These 16 T cell receptor beta chains were all obtained from the same sample, sequenced in a study of blood T cell repertoires in COVID-19. TCRdb's copy holds only in-frame clones and misses some; the assay was immunoSEQ multiplex PCR. Of under 300,000 clones in the sample, more than 65% were seen once. Source material: peripheral blood. The receptors here all came from a woman aged 35 to 49 with active or convalescent COVID-19.

The chain has TRBV19 and TRBJ1-3, with no clear D. This CDR3 region has 13 residues. The germline V gene has CDR1 LNHDA and CDR2 SQIVND (reference sequence). Trimming stripped 6 bases from V and 7 bases from J, with 13 bases between. The CDR3 loop reads CASSLVFGNTIYF. The CDR3 DNA is TGTGCCAGTAGCCTCGTGTTCGGGAACACCATATATTTT.

This rearrangement joins TRBV28 to TRBJ1-1; the match to TRBD1 covers 11 bases. The germline V gene encodes CDR1 MDHEN and CDR2 SYDVKM. The CDR3 loop spans 13 amino acids. After removal of 11 bases from V and 11 bases from J, the junction contained 13 bases not matched to a gene. This chain's CDR3 is CAVPNRDRGTAFF. The DNA for the CDR3 is TGTGCCGTTCCTAACCGGGACAGGGGGACGGCTTTCTTT.

This chain joins TRBV2 and TRBJ1-6; D remains unclear. Trimming pared 6 bases from V and 9 bases from J, leaving 18 bases between. Germline V lookup: CDR1 SNHLY, CDR2 FYNNEI. This CDR3 contains 15 residues. In DNA form, the CDR3 reads TGTGCCAGCAGCTACGACAATGAAGGGAGTTCACCCCTCCACTTT. It specifies CASSYDNEGSSPLHF.

This clone came up a few times. This chain connects TRBV19 to TRBJ1-6; TRBD1 is a possible D gene (5 bases). Trimming removed 1 base at V and 7 bases at J, with 14 bases between. CDR3 length: 16 residues. The V gene's germline CDR1 is LNHDA and CDR2 SQIVND (reference sequence). Here the CDR3 reads CASSIVSVGGNSPLHF. In DNA form, the CDR3 reads TGTGCCAGTAGTATAGTGTCCGTGGGGGGAAATTCACCCCTCCACTTT.

V and J are TRBV2 and TRBJ2-1; 7 bases are a match to TRBD1. V lost 5 bases and J lost 10; bases outside the gene matches: 8. Germline lookup yields CDR1 SNHLY and CDR2 FYNNEI. The CDR3 contains 13 residues. This CDR3 is CASSPGQIGEQFF. CDR3 nucleotide sequence: TGTGCCAGCAGTCCGGGACAGATAGGCGAGCAGTTCTTC.

The chain joins TRBV9 to TRBJ1-2; possibly TRBD1 for D (5 bases). The CDR3 is 14 residues long. From germline, CDR1 is SGDLS and CDR2 YYNGEE. The V and J ends lost 3 bases and 6 bases respectively, with 15 bases between them. The CDR3 coding sequence is TGTGCCAGCAGCGCCCTGGGGGGGACCCATGGCTACACCTTC. This encodes CASSALGGTHGYTF.

This clone was picked up a small number of times. This chain connects TRBV18 to TRBJ2-3; TRBD2 matches 11 bases. J gave up 5 bases and V 2 bases, and 6 bases lay outside the gene matches. From germline, CDR1 is KGHSH and CDR2 LQKENI. The CDR3 has 16 residues. Written as DNA, the CDR3 is TGTGCCAGCTCACCAGAGACTAGCGGGGAGGGAGATACGCAGTATTTT. Its translation: CASSPETSGEGDTQYF. The entire variable domain, with the rest obtained from reference TRBV18 and TRBJ2-3, is as follows: NAGVMQNPRHLVRRRGQEARLRCSPMKGHSHVYWYRQLPEEGLKFMVYLQKENIIDESGMPKERFSAEFPKEGPSILRIQQVVRGDSAAYFCASSPETSGEGDTQYFGPGTRLTVL.

The V gene is TRBV6-5, the J gene TRBJ1-2, with D perhaps matching TRBD1 (5 bases). Per the germline V gene, CDR1 is MNHEY and CDR2 is SVGAGI. Trimming removed 4 bases at V and 2 bases at J, with 11 bases between. The CDR3 extends over 14 amino acids. In nucleotides, the CDR3 is TGTGCCAGCAGTTTAATATCAGGGAACTATGGCTACACCTTC. Protein: CASSLISGNYGYTF.

This chain links TRBV6-1 with TRBJ1-1; perhaps TRBD1 as D (5 bases). The CDR3 loop spans 13 amino acids. Germline lookup yields CDR1 MNHNS and CDR2 SASEGT. Trimming cost V 2 bases and J 3 bases, with 7 bases left between them. The CDR3 bases are TGTGCCAGCAGTGAACGGGGGTACACTGAAGCTTTCTTT. It is translated as CASSERGYTEAFF.

This chain joins TRBV9 and TRBJ2-5; 7 nucleotides align to TRBD2. CDR1 and CDR2 from the germline V gene are SGDLS and YYNGEE. This CDR3 is built from 15 residues. Trimming cost V 0 bases and J 1 base; bases outside gene matches: 3. In nucleotides, the CDR3 is TGTGCCAGCAGCGTAGGTTGGGGGGGCCAAGAGACCCAGTACTTC. Amino acid sequence: CASSVGWGGQETQYF.

The CDR3 sequence is CASSQETGAGNQPQHF. DNA for the CDR3: TGCGCCAGCAGCCAAGAGACAGGGGCGGGAAATCAGCCCCAGCATTTT. This chain links TRBV4-1 with TRBJ1-5, with 8 bases identical to TRBD1. The germline V gene has CDR1 MGHRA and CDR2 YSYEKL. The CDR3 is made up of 16 amino acids. V lost 0 bases to trimming and J lost 4 bases; unmatched junction nucleotides: 5.

This chain links TRBV5-1 with TRBJ2-7; D possibly corresponds to TRBD1 (5 bases). The germline CDR1 and CDR2 sequences are SGHRS and YFSETQ. The length of the CDR3 is 14 residues. The ends were cut back, 2 bases at V and 0 bases at J, with 9 bases in the middle. CDR3 bases: TGCGCCAGCAGCTTAGGGGTTTCCTCCTACGAGCAGTACTTC. It yields the protein CASSLGVSSYEQYF.

This clone was counted only a few times. This chain connects TRBV9 to TRBJ1-2; D perhaps matches TRBD1 (6 bases). The CDR3 covers 14 residues. Germline lookup yields CDR1 SGDLS and CDR2 YYNGEE. Trimming pared 3 bases from V and 7 bases from J, leaving 16 bases between. The CDR3 sequence is CASSDSTGLGGYTF. The CDR3 nucleotides are TGTGCCAGCAGCGATTCCACAGGGTTGGGTGGCTACACCTTC.

The genes are TRBV9 and TRBJ1-5, with 7 bases that match TRBD1. The ends lost 0 bases at V and 4 bases at J; junction bases unmatched: 4. This CDR3 contains 15 residues. Per the germline V gene, CDR1 is SGDLS and CDR2 is YYNGEE. CDR3 DNA sequence: TGTGCCAGCAGCGTAGGCAGGGGGTCTAATCAGCCCCAGCATTTT. This gives the protein CASSVGRGSNQPQHF.

This chain links TRBV28 with TRBJ1-1, with 8 nucleotides matching TRBD1. J lost 7 bases, V lost 8 bases, and 15 bases had no gene match. Germline assignment: CDR1 MDHEN and CDR2 SYDVKM. The CDR3 totals 15 residues. The CDR3 sequence is CASPRAGQEANEAFF. Written as DNA, the CDR3 is TGTGCCAGCCCCAGGGCGGGACAGGAGGCGAATGAAGCTTTCTTT.

This clone is a singleton in its sample. V usage is TRBV30 and J usage is TRBJ1-4; 7 positions agree with TRBD1. The CDR3 is 14 amino acids. CDR1 and CDR2 (germline): GTSNPN, SVGIG (reference sequence). V lost 0 bases to trimming and J lost 7 bases; unmatched junction nucleotides: 5. The CDR3 protein is CAWSVRAGGEKLFF. The CDR3 nucleotides are TGTGCCTGGAGTGTACGGGCAGGGGGTGAAAAACTGTTTTTT. Variable domain in full (rest from reference TRBV30 and TRBJ1-4): SQTIHQWPATLVQPVGSPLSLECTVEGTSNPNLYWYRQAAGRGLQLLFYSVGIGQISSEVPQNLSASRPQDRQFILSSKKLLLSDSGFYLCAWSVRAGGEKLFFGSGTQLSVL.